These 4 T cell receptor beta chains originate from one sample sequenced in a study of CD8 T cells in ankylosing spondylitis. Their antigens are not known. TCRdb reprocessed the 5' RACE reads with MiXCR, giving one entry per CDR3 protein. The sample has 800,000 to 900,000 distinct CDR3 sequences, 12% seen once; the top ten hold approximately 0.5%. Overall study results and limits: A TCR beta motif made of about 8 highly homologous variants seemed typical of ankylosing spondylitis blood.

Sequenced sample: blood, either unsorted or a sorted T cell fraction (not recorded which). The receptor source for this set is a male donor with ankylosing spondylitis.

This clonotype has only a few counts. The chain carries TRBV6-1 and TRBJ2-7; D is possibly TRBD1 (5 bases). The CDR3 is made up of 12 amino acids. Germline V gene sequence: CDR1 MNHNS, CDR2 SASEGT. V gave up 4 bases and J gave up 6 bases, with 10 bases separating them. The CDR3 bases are TGTGCCAGCAGTGCATCAGGGTTCGAGCAGTACTTC. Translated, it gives CASSASGFEQYF.

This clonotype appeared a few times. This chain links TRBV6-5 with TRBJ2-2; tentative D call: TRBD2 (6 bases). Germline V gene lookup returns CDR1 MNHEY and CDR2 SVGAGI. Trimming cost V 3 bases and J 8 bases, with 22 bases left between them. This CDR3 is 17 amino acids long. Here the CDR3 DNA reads TGTGCCAGCAGTTATTTCATGAATATGGGGGGAAGGGGGGAGCTGTTTTTT. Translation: CASSYFMNMGGRGELFF.

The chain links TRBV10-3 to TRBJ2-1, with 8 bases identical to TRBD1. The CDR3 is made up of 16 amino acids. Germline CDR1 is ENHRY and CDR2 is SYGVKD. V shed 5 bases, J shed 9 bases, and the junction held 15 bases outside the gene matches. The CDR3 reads CAISSQGATLGGEQFF. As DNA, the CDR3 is TGTGCCATCAGTTCCCAGGGGGCGACTCTTGGGGGTGAGCAGTTCTTC.

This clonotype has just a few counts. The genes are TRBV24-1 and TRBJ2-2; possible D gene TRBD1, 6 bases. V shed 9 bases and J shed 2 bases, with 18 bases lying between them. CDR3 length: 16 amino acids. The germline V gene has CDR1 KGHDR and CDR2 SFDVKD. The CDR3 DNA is TGTGCCACCCAAGAACAGGGACGTACCAACACCGGGGAGCTGTTTTTT. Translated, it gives CATQEQGRTNTGELFF.